These 22 T cell receptor beta chains share one sample of origin, sequenced in a study of blood T cell repertoires in COVID-19. Data came from immunoSEQ multiplex PCR; TCRdb stores just in-frame clones and leaves some out. The repertoire consists of some 100,000 clones, with approximately 82% occurring once and the leading ten covering roughly 18%. The sequencing input was peripheral blood. The receptors derive from a woman in her fifties or sixties with acute or convalescent COVID-19.

This chain joins TRBV5-6 and TRBJ1-2; TRBD1 agrees at 7 bases. Trimming cost V 6 bases and J 5 bases; bases outside gene matches: 10. CDR3 size: 14 residues. Germline V lookup: CDR1 SGHDT, CDR2 YYEEEE. CDR3 sequence reads: CASTGGTAKYGYTF. Here the CDR3 DNA reads TGTGCCAGCACAGGAGGGACAGCGAAGTATGGCTACACCTTC.

V is TRBV2 and J is TRBJ2-5; the match to TRBD2 covers 11 bases. The CDR3 is 14 residues long. CDR1 and CDR2 from the germline V gene are SNHLY and FYNNEI. The junction had 5 bases not matched to a gene; V was cut back by 4 bases and J by 7 bases. CDR3 bases: TGTGCCAGCAGTGCTAGCGGGGGGTTCGGGACCCAGTACTTC. Translation gives CASSASGGFGTQYF.

This clone was seen a handful of times. The chain has TRBV1 and TRBJ2-2; the table assigns TRBD2, which was not confirmed against the DNA. TRBV1 is marked as a pseudogene. This CDR3 contains 17 residues. In DNA form, the CDR3 reads TGCACCAGCAGCCAAGAAACTTGCGGCAGACACACCGGGGAGCTGTTTTTT. It specifies CTSSQETCGRHTGELFF.

V usage is TRBV6-5 and J usage is TRBJ1-6, with 7 bases identical to TRBD1. The V gene end was trimmed by 6 bases and the J gene end by 7 bases; junction bases not matched to a gene: 6. The CDR3 sequence is 14 residues long. The V gene's germline CDR1 is MNHEY and CDR2 SVGAGI. The CDR3 protein is CASSPDRANSPLHF. Written as DNA, the CDR3 is TGTGCCAGCAGCCCCGACAGGGCCAATTCACCCCTCCACTTT.

The chain is built from TRBV3-1 (or the pseudogene TRBV3-2) and TRBJ2-7, with D possibly TRBD2 on 6 matching bases. The CDR3 loop spans 17 amino acids. CDR1 and CDR2 from the germline V gene are LGHDT and YNNKEL (reference sequence). Trimming stripped 4 bases from V and 5 bases from J, with 24 bases between. The CDR3 sequence: CASSPRRQDYCIHEQYF. The DNA for the CDR3 is TGTGCCAGCAGCCCCCGCCGTCAGGACTACTGCATTCACGAGCAGTACTTC.

CDR3 amino acids: CASSPPTDTQYF. CDR3 sequence (DNA): TGTGCCAGCAGCCCCCCTACAGATACGCAGTATTTT. This rearrangement joins TRBV9 to TRBJ2-3; D uncertain. Trimming pared 4 bases from V and 3 bases from J, leaving 6 bases between. The germline gives CDR1 SGDLS, CDR2 YYNGEE. The CDR3 extends over 12 amino acids. Supplemented by reference TRBV9 and TRBJ2-3, the full variable domain reads DSGVTQTPKHLITATGQRVTLRCSPRSGDLSVYWYQQSLDQGLQFLIQYYNGEERAKGNILERFSAQQFPDLHSELNLSSLELGDSALYFCASSPPTDTQYFGPGTRLTVL.

The table lists this clone with a few counts. At the DNA level, this CDR3 is encoded by other sequences in the same sample as well. This sequence joins TRBV27 and TRBJ2-1; D is perhaps TRBD1 (7 bases). CDR1 is MNHEY, CDR2 SMNVEV, per germline (reference sequence). The CDR3 extends over 14 amino acids. Trimming took 4 bases from V and 4 from J, leaving 11 bases between them. Written as DNA, the CDR3 is TGTGCCAGCAGTTGGGGGGACAGTTACAATGAGCAGTTCTTC. Amino acids: CASSWGDSYNEQFF.

This clone was found a few times. This chain links TRBV30 with TRBJ2-3, with D possibly being TRBD1 (6 bases). The CDR3 contains 13 residues. CDR1 and CDR2 (germline): GTSNPN, SVGIG (reference sequence). V was shortened by 4 bases and J by 6 bases, with 14 bases between the two germline ends. The CDR3 sequence is CAWTRGGFDTQYF. CDR3 sequence (DNA): TGTGCCTGGACCCGAGGGGGATTCGATACGCAGTATTTT.

The chain couples TRBV5-1 to TRBJ2-2, with 10 bases fitting TRBD2. Germline assignment: CDR1 SGHRS and CDR2 YFSETQ. This CDR3 is built from 17 residues. V shed 3 bases, J shed 4 bases, and the junction held 9 bases outside the gene matches. CDR3 sequence reads: CASSSGKRGGPTGELFF. As DNA, the CDR3 is TGCGCCAGCAGCTCCGGAAAGCGGGGGGGCCCCACCGGGGAGCTGTTTTTT.

This clone was detected a few times. The chain has TRBV3-1 (or the pseudogene TRBV3-2) and TRBJ1-1, with D tentatively TRBD1 (5 bases). Germline-derived CDR1 and CDR2 are LGHDT and YNNKEL (reference sequence). The V gene lost 5 bases and the J gene lost 1 base, with 11 bases spanning the gap. The CDR3 consists of 14 residues. The CDR3 DNA follows: TGTGCCAGCAGCAGATTGACAGAGAACACTGAAGCTTTCTTT. Translation: CASSRLTENTEAFF.

The chain uses TRBV5-8 and TRBJ1-2; possible D gene TRBD1, 5 bases. Germline CDR1 SGHTS, CDR2 YDEGEE. The V end lost 0 bases, the J end lost 7 bases, and 13 bases lay between the germline ends. The CDR3 is made up of 14 amino acids. The CDR3 here is CASSLGTPMPGYTF. The CDR3 DNA sequence: TGTGCCAGCAGCTTGGGGACACCTATGCCTGGCTACACCTTC.

The chain links TRBV19 to TRBJ1-5; 9 bases match TRBD1. Germline CDR1 reads LNHDA; CDR2 reads SQIVND (reference sequence). CDR3 length equals 14 residues. V shed 8 bases, J shed 4 bases, and the junction held 6 bases outside the gene matches. CDR3 coding DNA: TGTGCCAGTCGGGGACAGGGAGGAAATCAGCCCCAGCATTTT. It specifies CASRGQGGNQPQHF.

The chain uses TRBV9 and TRBJ1-1, with 7 bases matching TRBD1. The CDR3 sequence is 14 residues long. Losses at the gene ends were 3 bases for V and 5 bases for J; bases not matched to a gene: 7. Germline-derived CDR1 and CDR2 are SGDLS and YYNGEE. Written as DNA, the CDR3 is TGTGCCAGCAGCGCCAGGGGGACACAGACTGAAGCTTTCTTT. It codes for CASSARGTQTEAFF.

This chain joins TRBV6-5 and TRBJ1-3, with D hard to call. The CDR3 length is 13 residues. Germline V gene lookup returns CDR1 MNHEY and CDR2 SVGAGI. With 6 bases removed from V and 8 bases from J, the gap between germline ends came to 14 bases. CDR3 nucleotides: TGTGCCAGCAGATCTCCGGGTCGTGACACCATATATTTT. Translated: CASRSPGRDTIYF.

The chain carries TRBV7-2 and TRBJ1-2, with 9 positions matching TRBD1. CDR1 and CDR2 from the germline V gene are SGHTA and FQGNSA. CDR3 length: 14 residues. Trimming took 1 base from V and 8 from J; bases not matched to a gene: 5. CDR3 loop: CASSLVGQGGGYTF. The DNA of the CDR3 is TGTGCCAGCAGCTTAGTGGGACAGGGAGGAGGCTACACCTTC.

The genes are TRBV27 and TRBJ2-7; 7 bases align to TRBD1. Germline values: CDR1 MNHEY, CDR2 SMNVEV (reference sequence). The CDR3 is made up of 13 amino acids. V shed 8 bases, J shed 2 bases, and the junction held 6 bases outside the gene matches. Here the CDR3 reads CASRAGTAYEQYF. CDR3 bases: TGTGCCAGCCGAGCCGGGACAGCCTACGAGCAGTACTTC.

The rearrangement links TRBV10-3 to TRBJ1-3; weak D call: TRBD1 (6 bases). The ends were cut back, 3 bases at V and 6 bases at J, with 15 bases in the middle. The germline V gene encodes CDR1 ENHRY and CDR2 SYGVKD. This CDR3 spans 15 amino acids. This CDR3 is CAISDPTGLPNTIYF. The CDR3 region has the DNA TGTGCCATCAGTGACCCTACAGGGTTGCCAAACACCATATATTTT.

This clone showed up just once. This chain uses TRBV19 with TRBJ2-2, with a weak D call TRBD2 (5 bases). V lost 0 bases, J lost 2 bases, and 16 bases lay in between. This CDR3 contains 18 residues. Germline CDR1 LNHDA, CDR2 SQIVND (reference sequence). For the CDR3, the DNA is TGTGCCAGTAGTATAGATCCACCCTTCGAGGGAAACACCGGGGAGCTGTTTTTT. This gives the protein CASSIDPPFEGNTGELFF.

This clone was counted once. The chain is built from TRBV7-9 and TRBJ1-2, with 12 bases fitting TRBD1. V dropped 5 bases and J dropped 4; count of bases not matched to a gene: 8. Germline CDR1 SEHNR, CDR2 FQNEAQ (reference sequence). This CDR3 region has 16 residues. The DNA of the CDR3 is TGTGCCAGCAGCCCAGCCGGGACAGGGGGCATCTATGGCTACACCTTC. It yields the protein CASSPAGTGGIYGYTF.

This rearrangement joins TRBV5-1 to TRBJ1-2; tentative D call: TRBD1 (5 bases). V dropped 3 bases and J dropped 5 bases, with 11 bases sitting between them. Germline V CDR1 and CDR2: SGHRS, YFSETQ. The CDR3 loop spans 13 amino acids. CDR3 DNA: TGCGCCAGCAGCTACGGGACTCAGTATGGCTACACCTTC. This gives the protein CASSYGTQYGYTF. Full variable domain (remainder filled in from reference TRBV5-1 and TRBJ1-2): KAGVTQTPRYLIKTRGQQVTLSCSPISGHRSVSWYQQTPGQGLQFLFEYFSETQRNKGNFPGRFSGRQFSNSRSEMNVSTLELGDSALYLCASSYGTQYGYTFGSGTRLTVV.

The chain carries TRBV28 and TRBJ1-1; a weak D match, TRBD1 (6 bases). The germline CDR1 and CDR2 sequences are MDHEN and SYDVKM. This CDR3 has 12 residues. The V gene lost 6 bases and the J gene lost 4 bases, with 9 bases spanning the gap. DNA for the CDR3: TGTGCCAGCAGGGGGGCGCTCACTGAAGCTTTCTTT. Translating it yields CASRGALTEAFF.

CDR3 sequence (DNA): TGTGCCTGGCGTCCGGGGGAATGGTCTGGAAACACCATATATTTT. Translated, it gives CAWRPGEWSGNTIYF. This chain joins TRBV30 and TRBJ1-3, with D perhaps matching TRBD1 (5 bases). Trimming took 5 bases from V and 1 from J, leaving 15 bases between them. Germline CDR1 and CDR2: GTSNPN and SVGIG (reference sequence). This CDR3 contains 15 residues.